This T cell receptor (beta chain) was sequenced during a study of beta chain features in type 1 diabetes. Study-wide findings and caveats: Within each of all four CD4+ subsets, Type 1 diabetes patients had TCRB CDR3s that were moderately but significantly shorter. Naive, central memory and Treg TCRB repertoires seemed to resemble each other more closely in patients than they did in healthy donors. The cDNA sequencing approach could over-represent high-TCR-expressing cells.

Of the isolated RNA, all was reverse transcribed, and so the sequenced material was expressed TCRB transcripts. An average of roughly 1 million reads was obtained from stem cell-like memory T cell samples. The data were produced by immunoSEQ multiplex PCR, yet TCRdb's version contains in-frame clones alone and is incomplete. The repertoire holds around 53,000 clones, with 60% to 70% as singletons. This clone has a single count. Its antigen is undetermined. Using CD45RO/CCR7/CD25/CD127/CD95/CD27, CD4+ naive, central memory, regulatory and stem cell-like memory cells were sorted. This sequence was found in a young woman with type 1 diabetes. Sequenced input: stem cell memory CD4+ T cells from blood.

In nucleotides, the CDR3 is TGTGCTAGTGGTTTCACAGTAGCGGGAGGGCGTCTCGATGAGCAGTTCTTC. This encodes CASGFTVAGGRLDEQFF. The V gene is TRBV12-5, the J gene TRBJ2-1, with 11 bases lining up with TRBD2. V gave up 3 bases and J gave up 8 bases; unmatched junction bases: 12. Per the germline V gene, CDR1 is LGHNT and CDR2 is FRNRAP. The CDR3 has 17 amino acids.